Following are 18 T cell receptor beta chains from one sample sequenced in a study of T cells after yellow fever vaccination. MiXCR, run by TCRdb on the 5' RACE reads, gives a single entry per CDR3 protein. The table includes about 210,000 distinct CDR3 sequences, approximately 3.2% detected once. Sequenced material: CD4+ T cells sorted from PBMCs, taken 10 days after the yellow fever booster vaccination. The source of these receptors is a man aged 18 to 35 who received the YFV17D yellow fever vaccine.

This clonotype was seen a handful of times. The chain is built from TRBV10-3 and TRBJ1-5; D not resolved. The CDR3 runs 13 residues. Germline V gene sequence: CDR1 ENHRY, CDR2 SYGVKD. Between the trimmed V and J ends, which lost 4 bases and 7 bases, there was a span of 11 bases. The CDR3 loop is CAISVLAGQPQHF. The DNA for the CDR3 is TGTGCCATCAGTGTCTTAGCAGGACAGCCCCAGCATTTT.

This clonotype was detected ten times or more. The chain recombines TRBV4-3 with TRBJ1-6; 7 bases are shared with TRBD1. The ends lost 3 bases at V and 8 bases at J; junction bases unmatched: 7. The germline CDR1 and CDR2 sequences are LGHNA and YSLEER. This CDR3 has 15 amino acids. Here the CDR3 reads CASSHGGQGDSPLHF. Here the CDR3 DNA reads TGCGCCAGCAGCCACGGTGGCCAGGGGGATTCACCCCTCCACTTT.

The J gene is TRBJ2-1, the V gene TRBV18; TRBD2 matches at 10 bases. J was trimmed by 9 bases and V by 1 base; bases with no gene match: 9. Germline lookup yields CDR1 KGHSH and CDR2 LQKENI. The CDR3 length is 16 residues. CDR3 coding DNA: TGTGCCAGCTCACCACAGATGAGCGGGGGGGCTGGTGAGCAGTTCTTC. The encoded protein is CASSPQMSGGAGEQFF.

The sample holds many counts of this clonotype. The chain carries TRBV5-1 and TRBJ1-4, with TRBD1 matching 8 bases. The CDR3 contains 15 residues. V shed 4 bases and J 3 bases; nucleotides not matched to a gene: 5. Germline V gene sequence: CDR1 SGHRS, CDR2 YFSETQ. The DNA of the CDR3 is TGCGCCAGCAGCGGAAGACAGGGGTCTAATGAAAAACTGTTTTTT. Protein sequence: CASSGRQGSNEKLFF.

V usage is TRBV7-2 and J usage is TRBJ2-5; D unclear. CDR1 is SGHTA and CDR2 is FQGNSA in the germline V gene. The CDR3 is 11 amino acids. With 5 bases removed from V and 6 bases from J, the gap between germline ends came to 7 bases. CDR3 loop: CASSTIQTQYF. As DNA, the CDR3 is TGTGCCAGCAGCACAATACAGACCCAGTACTTC.

This chain's CDR3 is CASSHEGDRGLGYTF. Here the CDR3 DNA reads TGTGCCAGCAGCCATGAGGGGGACAGAGGTCTTGGCTACACCTTC. V and J are TRBV25-1 and TRBJ1-2; 7 bases agree with TRBD1. Trimming removed 6 bases from V and 7 bases from J; junction bases left unmatched: 14. Germline CDR1 MGHDK, CDR2 SYGVNS. CDR3 length equals 15 residues.

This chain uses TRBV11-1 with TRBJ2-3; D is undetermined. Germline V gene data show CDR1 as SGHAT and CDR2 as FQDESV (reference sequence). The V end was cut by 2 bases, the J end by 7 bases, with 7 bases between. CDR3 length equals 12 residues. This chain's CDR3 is CASSLQEYTQYF. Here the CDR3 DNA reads TGTGCCAGCAGCTTACAGGAGTATACGCAGTATTTT.

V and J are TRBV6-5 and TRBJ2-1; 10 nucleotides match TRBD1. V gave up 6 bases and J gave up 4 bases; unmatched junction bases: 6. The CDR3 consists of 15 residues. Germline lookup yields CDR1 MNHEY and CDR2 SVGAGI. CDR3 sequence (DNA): TGTGCCAGCAGAGCACCGGGACAGGGGTACAATGAGCAGTTCTTC. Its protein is CASRAPGQGYNEQFF.

The CDR3 nucleotides read TGTGCCAGCAGCGTAGAGGGGACAGCGAACACCGGGGAGCTGTTTTTT. This gives the protein CASSVEGTANTGELFF. The chain employs TRBV9 and TRBJ2-2; TRBD1 agrees at 7 bases. This CDR3 contains 16 residues. J was trimmed by 0 bases and V by 0 bases; bases with no gene match: 2. The V gene's germline CDR1 is SGDLS and CDR2 YYNGEE.

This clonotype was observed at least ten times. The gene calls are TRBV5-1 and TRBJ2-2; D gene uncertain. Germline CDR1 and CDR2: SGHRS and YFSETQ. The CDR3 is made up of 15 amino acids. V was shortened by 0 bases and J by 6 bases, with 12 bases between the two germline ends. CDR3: CASSLAPPTPGELFF. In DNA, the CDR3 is TGCGCCAGCAGCTTGGCGCCTCCGACGCCCGGGGAGCTGTTTTTT.

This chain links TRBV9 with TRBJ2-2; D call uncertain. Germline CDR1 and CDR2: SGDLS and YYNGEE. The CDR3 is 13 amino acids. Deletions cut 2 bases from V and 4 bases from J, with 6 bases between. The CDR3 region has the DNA TGTGCCAGCAGCGTCGGGCTCACCGGGGAGCTGTTTTTT. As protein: CASSVGLTGELFF.

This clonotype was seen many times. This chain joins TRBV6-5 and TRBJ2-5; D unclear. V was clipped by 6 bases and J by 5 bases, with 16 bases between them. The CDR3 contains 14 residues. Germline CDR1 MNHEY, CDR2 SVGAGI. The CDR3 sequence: CASSSRTFGETQYF. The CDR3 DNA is TGTGCCAGCAGCAGCAGGACGTTCGGGGAGACCCAGTACTTC.

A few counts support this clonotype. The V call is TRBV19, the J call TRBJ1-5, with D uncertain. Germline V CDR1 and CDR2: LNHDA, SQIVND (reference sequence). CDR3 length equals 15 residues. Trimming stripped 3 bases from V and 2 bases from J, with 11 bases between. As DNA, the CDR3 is TGTGCCAGTAGTATTTATGGGGAGGGCAATCAGCCCCAGCATTTT. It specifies CASSIYGEGNQPQHF.

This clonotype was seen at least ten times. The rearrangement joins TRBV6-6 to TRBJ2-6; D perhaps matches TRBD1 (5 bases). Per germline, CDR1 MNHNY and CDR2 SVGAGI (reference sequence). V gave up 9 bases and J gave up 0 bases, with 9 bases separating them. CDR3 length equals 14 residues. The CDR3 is CASLRDSGANVLTF. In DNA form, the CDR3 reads TGTGCCAGTCTCAGGGACTCTGGGGCCAACGTCCTGACTTTC.

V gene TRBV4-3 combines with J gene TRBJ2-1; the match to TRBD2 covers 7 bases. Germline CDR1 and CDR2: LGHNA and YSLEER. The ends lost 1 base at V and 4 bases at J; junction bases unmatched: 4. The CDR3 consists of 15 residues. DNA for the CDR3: TGCGCCAGCAGCCAAGGTCCGGGAGGATACAATGAGCAGTTCTTC. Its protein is CASSQGPGGYNEQFF.

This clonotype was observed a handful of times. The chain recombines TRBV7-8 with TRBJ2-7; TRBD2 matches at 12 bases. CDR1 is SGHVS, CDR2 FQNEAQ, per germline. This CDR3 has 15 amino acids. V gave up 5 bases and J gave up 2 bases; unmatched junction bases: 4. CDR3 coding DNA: TGTGCCAGCAGCATGACTAGCGGGGGACCCTACGAGCAGTACGTC. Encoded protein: CASSMTSGGPYEQYV.

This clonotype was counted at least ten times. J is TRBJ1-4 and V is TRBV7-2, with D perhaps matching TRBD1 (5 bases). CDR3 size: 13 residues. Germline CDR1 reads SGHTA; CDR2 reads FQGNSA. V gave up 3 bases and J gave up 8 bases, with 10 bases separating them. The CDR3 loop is CASSLGVGEKLFF. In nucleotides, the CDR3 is TGTGCCAGCAGCTTGGGGGTCGGGGAAAAACTGTTTTTT.

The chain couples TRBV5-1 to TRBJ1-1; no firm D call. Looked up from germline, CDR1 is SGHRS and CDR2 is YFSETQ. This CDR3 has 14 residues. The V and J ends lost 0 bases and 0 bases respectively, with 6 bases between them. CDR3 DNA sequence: TGCGCCAGCAGCTTGGTTCCCCTGAACACTGAAGCTTTCTTT. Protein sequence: CASSLVPLNTEAFF.